A selection of T cell receptor beta chains follows, all from one sample in a study of cytomegalovirus exposure and HLA in healthy donors. Sequencing used immunoSEQ multiplex PCR; TCRdb keeps in-frame clones, though not all of them. Among about 110,000 clones listed, over 60% were seen once. Sequencing used PBMCs. The receptors here all came from an older woman in good health and CMV-seropositive. The CDR3 runs from the conserved cysteine through the conserved F or W. D genes are given only for firm matches. Rows may omit the clone size; those that give it use once, few, many or a size class.

D gene	clone size	V gene	J gene	CDR3 DNA	CDR3 protein
TRBD2	NA	TRBV9	TRBJ2-2	TGTGCCAGCAGCCCAAATAGCGGGACCGGGGAGCTGTTTTTT	CASSPNSGTGELFF
NA	NA	TRBV27	TRBJ2-7	TGTGCCAGCAGTTTACTAGGTCACCACGAGCAGTACTTC	CASSLLGHHEQYF
TRBD1	NA	TRBV2	TRBJ1-3	TGTGCCAGCAGGCTAGGGGACAGGGTCTCCTCTGGAAACACCATATATTTT	CASRLGDRVSSGNTIYF
NA	once	TRBV18	TRBJ1-2	TGTGCCAGCTCACCAGTCTCACAGGGACATGGCTACACCTTC	CASSPVSQGHGYTF
TRBD1	NA	TRBV5-4	TRBJ1-2	TGTGCCAGCACCGTGGGACAGAGAAACTATGGCTACACCTTC	CASTVGQRNYGYTF
NA	NA	TRBV19	TRBJ2-1	TGTGCCAGCAACAAGATCGCGGGCGGTGAGCAGTTCTTC	CASNKIAGGEQFF
TRBD1	NA	TRBV18	TRBJ2-7	TGTGCCAGCACAAATCCGACAGGGCTCCACGAGCAGTACTTC	CASTNPTGLHEQYF
NA	NA	TRBV7-2	TRBJ1-5	TGTGCCAGCAGCTTAGTTCCGCAGCGGGTGGGCAATCAGCCCCAGCATTTT	CASSLVPQRVGNQPQHF
TRBD2	once	TRBV13	TRBJ2-4	TGTGCCAGCAGCTTAGGTGTCCAGCGGGAGGGCCCAATTGCCAAAAACATTCAGTACTTC	CASSLGVQREGPIAKNIQYF
NA	NA	TRBV10-3	TRBJ2-7	TGTGCCATCAGGGGTCGCGGGCCAGGCTCCTACGAGCAGTACTTC	CAIRGRGPGSYEQYF
NA	NA	TRBV4-2	TRBJ2-7	TGTGCCAGCAGCCAAGGATCTTCGGGTAGCTTTCCCTACGAGCAGTACTTC	CASSQGSSGSFPYEQYF
NA	few	TRBV7-9	TRBJ1-5	TGTTCCAGCAGCTTAGGGTTATCAGCCCAGCATTTT	CSSSLGLSAQHF
TRBD2	once	TRBV6-6	TRBJ2-4	TGTGCCAGCAGTTACTCTGGACTAGCGGGCATTCAGTACTTC	CASSYSGLAGIQYF
TRBD2	NA	TRBV13	TRBJ2-2	TGTGCCAGCAGCCCCTTGGGGGCTAGCGGGGCGAACACCGGGGAGCTGTTTTTT	CASSPLGASGANTGELFF
NA	NA	TRBV5-1	TRBJ1-2	TGCGCCAGCAGCTTGGGTACAGAAGGCTATGGCTACACCTTC	CASSLGTEGYGYTF
TRBD1	once	TRBV18	TRBJ1-5	TGTGCCAGCTCACCGGAGGGACAGGGGCGAAGTCAGCCCCAGCATTTT	CASSPEGQGRSQPQHF
NA	NA	TRBV10-3	TRBJ1-4	TGTGCCATCAGTGATCCTCAGGATTCGGGGGCAACTAATGAAAAACTGTTTTTT	CAISDPQDSGATNEKLFF
NA	NA	TRBV27	TRBJ2-3	TGTGCCAGCAGTTTTGTCGTTTCAGATACGCAGTATTTT	CASSFVVSDTQYF
NA	NA	TRBV7-3	TRBJ1-1	TGTGCCAGCAGCCGGAGGGGGGGCTGGGACACTGAAGCTTTCTTT	CASSRRGGWDTEAFF
TRBD1	NA	TRBV5-1	TRBJ2-7	TGCGCCAGCAGAAACGACAGGGACGACGAGCAGTACTTC	CASRNDRDDEQYF
NA	NA	TRBV6-5	TRBJ2-2	TGTGCCAGCAGTTATGGAGACACCGGGGAGCTGTTTTTT	CASSYGDTGELFF
TRBD1	NA	TRBV5-5	TRBJ2-5	TGTGCCAGCAGTCGGCAGGGGGAGCTTAATCAAGAGACCCAGTACTTC	CASSRQGELNQETQYF
TRBD1	NA	TRBV2	TRBJ2-5	TGTGCCAGCAGTGGTCCTCGGTTAACAGGGGGGCAAGAGACCCAGTACTTC	CASSGPRLTGGQETQYF
TRBD2	few	TRBV6-4	TRBJ2-1	TGTGCCAGCAGTGACTCGAAGGGACTACTGTTCTTC	CASSDSKGLLFF
NA	NA	TRBV9	TRBJ2-7	TGTGCCAGCAGCAAAGGCGGGACCTACGAGCAGTACTTC	CASSKGGTYEQYF
TRBD1	NA	TRBV2	TRBJ2-7	TGTGCCAGTTCGAAGGACAGGGCGACCTACGAGCAGTACTTC	CASSKDRATYEQYF
NA	NA	TRBV6-5	TRBJ1-1	TGTGCCAGCAGCAGGGTCTTGACTGAAGCTTTCTTT	CASSRVLTEAFF
NA	NA	TRBV5-1	TRBJ1-1	TGCGCCAGCAGCCCCCGACCAACAGGACAGAACACTGAAGCTCTCTTT	CASSPRPTGQNTEALF
TRBD1	NA	TRBV27	TRBJ2-2	TGTGCCAGCAGTTTAACCGGCTACAGGGGCCCAGTCAGGGACGGGGAGCTGTTTTTT	CASSLTGYRGPVRDGELFF
TRBD1	NA	TRBV7-9	TRBJ1-2	TGTGCCAGCAGCTTAGGAACATTGACAGGGGGCACCGGTGGCTACACCTTC	CASSLGTLTGGTGGYTF
NA	few	TRBV11-2	TRBJ1-1	TGTGCCAGCAGCTCCCAGGCGGGGGGCGCGAAAGCTTTCTTT	CASSSQAGGAKAFF